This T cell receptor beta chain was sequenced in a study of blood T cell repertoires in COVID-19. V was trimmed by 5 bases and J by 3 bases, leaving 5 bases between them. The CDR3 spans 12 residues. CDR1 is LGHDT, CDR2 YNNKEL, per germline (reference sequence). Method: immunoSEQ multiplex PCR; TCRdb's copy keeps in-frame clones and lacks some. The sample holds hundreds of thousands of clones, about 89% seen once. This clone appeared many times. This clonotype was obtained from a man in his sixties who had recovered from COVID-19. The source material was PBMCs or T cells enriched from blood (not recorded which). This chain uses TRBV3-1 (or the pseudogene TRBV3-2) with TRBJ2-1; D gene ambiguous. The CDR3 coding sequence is TGTGCCAGCAGCTTTAGCTACAATGAGCAGTTCTTC. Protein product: CASSFSYNEQFF.